The next 11 T cell receptor beta chains were all read from a single sample in a study of cytomegalovirus exposure and HLA in healthy donors. The PCR was carried out with 60 Vbeta primers and 13 Jbeta primers. Clones were read by immunoSEQ multiplex PCR, and TCRdb kept only the in-frame ones, dropping some. The sample lists 120,000 to 150,000 clones, over 75% occurring once. The sample consisted of PBMCs. The receptors were sampled from a woman in her forties or fifties in good health and CMV-seropositive.

The chain has TRBV30 and TRBJ1-4; D is undetermined. The CDR3 is 13 amino acids. Germline lookup yields CDR1 GTSNPN and CDR2 SVGIG (reference sequence). The ends were cut back, 2 bases at V and 5 bases at J, with 9 bases in the middle. The CDR3 loop reads CAWSTSRNEKLFF. The DNA of the CDR3 is TGTGCCTGGAGTACTAGCCGGAATGAAAAACTGTTTTTT.

The gene calls are TRBV18 and TRBJ1-2, with D possibly matching TRBD1 (6 bases). Germline values: CDR1 KGHSH, CDR2 LQKENI. V was shortened by 3 bases and J by 4 bases, with 15 bases between the two germline ends. This CDR3 is 15 amino acids long. The CDR3 DNA reads TGTGCCAGCTCACCGTCGACAAGGGGGGGCTATGGCTACACCTTC. Translation: CASSPSTRGGYGYTF.

V gene TRBV7-8 combines with J gene TRBJ2-7; 7 bases map to TRBD1. With V trimmed by 2 bases and J by 3 bases, 7 bases remained unmatched. In germline, CDR1 is SGHVS, CDR2 FQNEAQ. The CDR3 spans 15 residues. The CDR3 DNA sequence: TGTGCCAGCAGCTTAAAGGACAGGTCTGTCTACGAGCAGTACTTC. Translated: CASSLKDRSVYEQYF.

V is TRBV2 and J is TRBJ2-2; 9 bases are a match to TRBD2. With 9 bases clipped from V and 7 bases from J, the junction kept 12 bases outside the gene matches. This CDR3 contains 15 residues. In germline, CDR1 is SNHLY, CDR2 FYNNEI. The CDR3 DNA is TGTGCCAGGGGGCCTCCGGGACTAGCAGTCGGGGAGCTGTTTTTT. It is translated as CARGPPGLAVGELFF. The entire variable domain, with the rest obtained from reference TRBV2 and TRBJ2-2, is as follows: EPEVTQTPSHQVTQMGQEVILRCVPISNHLYFYWYRQILGQKVEFLVSFYNNEISEKSEIFDDQFSVERPDGSNFTLKIRSTKLEDSAMYFCARGPPGLAVGELFFGEGSRLTVL.

This clone was seen a handful of times. In DNA, the CDR3 is TGTGCCAGCAGTTTTACGGGGACTAGCGTTGAGCAGTTCTTC. It codes for CASSFTGTSVEQFF. The chain links TRBV7-9 to TRBJ2-1, with TRBD2 matching over 10 bases. The CDR3 spans 14 residues. The V segment lost 6 bases and the J segment 9 bases; nucleotides outside the gene matches: 8. In germline, CDR1 is SEHNR, CDR2 FQNEAQ (reference sequence).

As regards this clone: An end of the junction does not agree with germline; a read error may underlie this. The J gene is TRBJ1-1, the V gene TRBV7-7, with 10 bases that match TRBD1. Germline loops: CDR1 SSHAT, CDR2 FNYEAQ (reference sequence). This CDR3 is 16 amino acids long. CDR3 region: CASSSYPGTGEPEAFF. The CDR3 nucleotides read TGTGCTAGCAGCTCCTACCCAGGGACAGGGGAGCCTGAAGCTTTCTTT.

Here the CDR3 reads CASRKVGTNYGYTF. The CDR3 DNA reads TGTGCCAGTAGAAAGGTCGGGACTAACTATGGCTACACCTTC. The gene calls are TRBV19 and TRBJ1-2; no firm D call. This CDR3 has 14 residues. The V gene's germline CDR1 is LNHDA and CDR2 SQIVND (reference sequence). Trimming shortened V by 6 bases and J by 0 bases, and 11 bases separated the two germline ends. Filled out from reference TRBV19 and TRBJ1-2, the complete variable domain reads DGGITQSPKYLFRKEGQNVTLSCEQNLNHDAMYWYRQDPGQGLRLIYYSQIVNDFQKGDIAEGYSVSREKKESFPLTVTSAQKNPTAFYLCASRKVGTNYGYTFGSGTRLTVV.

The genes are TRBV5-6 and TRBJ2-3; a weak D match, TRBD1 (5 bases). This CDR3 contains 15 residues. In germline, CDR1 is SGHDT, CDR2 YYEEEE. V dropped 3 bases and J dropped 6 bases, with 17 bases sitting between them. The CDR3: CASSWRLGPRDTQYF. The CDR3 nucleotides are TGTGCCAGCAGCTGGAGACTGGGGCCGAGGGATACGCAGTATTTT.

V gene TRBV5-6 combines with J gene TRBJ1-2; D is undetermined. Deletions cut 2 bases from V and 7 bases from J, with 9 bases between. This CDR3 spans 12 amino acids. Germline V lookup: CDR1 SGHDT, CDR2 YYEEEE. CDR3 region: CASSLSGVGYTF. As DNA, the CDR3 is TGTGCCAGCAGCTTAAGCGGGGTTGGCTACACCTTC. The full variable domain, completed using reference TRBV5-6 and TRBJ1-2, is DAGVTQSPTHLIKTRGQQVTLRCSPKSGHDTVSWYQQALGQGPQFIFQYYEEEERQRGNFPDRFSGHQFPNYSSELNVNALLLGDSALYLCASSLSGVGYTFGSGTRLTVV.

The chain joins TRBV28 to TRBJ1-5; 8 bases line up with TRBD1. CDR1 and CDR2 from the germline V gene are MDHEN and SYDVKM. This CDR3 is built from 14 residues. V trimming: 6 bases; J trimming: 6 bases; junction bases outside the gene matches: 7. The CDR3 region is CASRLDRGVQPQHF. CDR3 DNA sequence: TGTGCCAGCAGGCTCGACAGGGGAGTTCAGCCCCAGCATTTT.

This rearrangement joins TRBV11-2 to TRBJ1-1; D gene unclear. V lost 2 bases, J lost 6 bases, and 16 bases lay in between. Germline assignment: CDR1 SGHAT and CDR2 FQNNGV. The CDR3 spans 15 residues. The CDR3 is CASSLFLEVRAEAFF. The CDR3 nucleotides are TGTGCCAGCAGCTTATTCCTTGAAGTGCGGGCTGAAGCTTTCTTT.